The sequence of this T cell receptor beta chain was determined in a study of blood T cells in healthy people across ages. CDR3 size: 16 residues. Trimming pared 4 bases from V and 2 bases from J, leaving 16 bases between. CDR1 is SGHRS and CDR2 is YFSETQ in the germline V gene. Primed by a sample-barcoded 5' primer and a J-beta primer mix, a second PCR proceeded for about 6 to 12 cycles. TCRdb used MiXCR to reprocess the 5' RACE reads, holding one entry per CDR3 protein. Found here are around 280,000 distinct CDR3 sequences, roughly 29% of them singletons; the top ten hold around 29%. This chain joins TRBV5-1 and TRBJ2-1; D is unresolved. This sequence was found in a woman in her 70s in good health. Sequenced material: blood. The CDR3 DNA follows: TGCGCCAGCAGCCCTGGGTTGGGGTTTGCCTACAATGAGCAGTTCTTC. Translation gives CASSPGLGFAYNEQFF.